The clone carrying this TCR beta chain showed up just a few times. Antigen specificity is unknown. Hyperthyroidism patients, all newly diagnosed, had under 2 months' duration and ages of 18 to 65. Clinical symptoms, serum thyroxine, TRAb, thyroid ultrasound and orbital computed tomography were relied on for diagnosis. The authors amplified TCR beta CDR3 regions, and they did so from RNA transcripts for repertoire sequencing. An initial RT-PCR round employing HTBI primers preceded a second-round multiplex PCR. TCRdb independently ran MiXCR on the multiplex PCR reads; one entry per CDR3 protein. Here the sample spans approximately 1.2 million distinct CDR3 sequences, 36% being singletons. This specimen belongs to a study of Graves' ophthalmopathy and Graves' hyperthyroidism. Whole-study results and caveats: Ophthalmopathy progression was predicted by the model at 70.59% sensitivity and about 74% specificity.

This CDR3 spans 17 amino acids. Germline values: CDR1 SGHTS, CDR2 YDEGEE. V shed 4 bases and J shed 2 bases, with 16 bases lying between them. Input material: peripheral blood or thyroid tissue (not recorded which). The chain uses TRBV5-8 and TRBJ2-6; tentative D call: TRBD2 (6 bases). The receptor was isolated from an adult man with Graves' hyperthyroidism. In nucleotides, the CDR3 is TGTGCCAGCAGCCAGCCGGGACTTCCCCCTGGGGCCAACGTCCTGACTTTC. The encoded protein is CASSQPGLPPGANVLTF. Looking up the rest from reference TRBV5-8 and TRBJ2-6 gives the full variable domain: EAGVTQSPTHLIKTRGQQATLRCSPISGHTSVYWYQQALGLGLQFLLWYDEGEERNRGNFPPRFSGRQFPNYSSELNVNALELEDSALYLCASSQPGLPPGANVLTFGAGSRLTVL.